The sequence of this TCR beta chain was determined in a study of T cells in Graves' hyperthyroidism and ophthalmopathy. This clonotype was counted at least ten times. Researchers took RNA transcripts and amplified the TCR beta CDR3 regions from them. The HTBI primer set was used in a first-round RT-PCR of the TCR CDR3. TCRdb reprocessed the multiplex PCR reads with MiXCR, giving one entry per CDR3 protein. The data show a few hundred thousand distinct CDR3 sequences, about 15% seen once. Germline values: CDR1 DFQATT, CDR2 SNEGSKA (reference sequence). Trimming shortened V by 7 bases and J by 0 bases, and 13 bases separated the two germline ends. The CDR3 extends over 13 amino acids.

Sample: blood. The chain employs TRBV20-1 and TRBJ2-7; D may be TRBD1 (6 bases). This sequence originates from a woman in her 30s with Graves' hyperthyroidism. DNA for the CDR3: TGCAGTGGTGGGGGCGGGCACTCCTACGAGCAGTACTTC. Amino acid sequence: CSGGGGHSYEQYF.